This passage covers 17 T cell receptor beta chains from one sample sequenced in a study of T cell changes during pregnancy in multiple sclerosis. Measured with immunoSEQ multiplex PCR; TCRdb has only the in-frame clones, and not every one. The sample lists about 69,000 clones; more than 75% were seen once. Sequencing was performed on peripheral blood, taken in the third trimester of pregnancy. The receptor source for this set is a female donor with multiple sclerosis, enrolled in a pregnancy study.

V gene TRBV5-4 combines with J gene TRBJ2-1; D is possibly TRBD2 (6 bases). Germline CDR1 is SGHNT and CDR2 is YYREEE (reference sequence). The V end lost 5 bases, the J end lost 0 bases, and 15 bases lay between the germline ends. The CDR3 extends over 16 amino acids. As DNA, the CDR3 is TGTGCCAGCAGTTTTAGCGGAGGCCTCTCCTACAATGAGCAGTTCTTC. Protein sequence: CASSFSGGLSYNEQFF. Full variable domain (outside the CDR3, taken from reference TRBV5-4 and TRBJ2-1): ETGVTQSPTHLIKTRGQQVTLRCSSQSGHNTVSWYQQALGQGPQFIFQYYREEENGRGNFPPRFSGLQFPNYSSELNVNALELDDSALYLCASSFSGGLSYNEQFFGPGTRLTVL.

This sequence joins TRBV5-6 and TRBJ2-3, with D possibly matching TRBD2 (5 bases). The CDR3 extends over 16 amino acids. Deletions cut 0 bases from V and 1 base from J, with 12 bases between. Germline V CDR1 and CDR2: SGHDT, YYEEEE. The CDR3 here is CASSLGTDSRTDTQYF. The DNA of the CDR3 is TGTGCCAGCAGCTTGGGGACGGACTCTCGCACAGATACGCAGTATTTT.

The chain joins TRBV30 to TRBJ2-2; D remains unclear. The ends were cut back, 4 bases at V and 1 base at J, with 10 bases in the middle. From germline, CDR1 is GTSNPN and CDR2 SVGIG (reference sequence). This CDR3 has 14 amino acids. CDR3 coding DNA: TGTGCCTGGACAAAGGCAGGGAACACCGGGGAGCTGTTTTTT. Encoded protein: CAWTKAGNTGELFF.

J is TRBJ2-5 and V is TRBV5-1; 11 bases agree with TRBD2. Trimming removed 7 bases from V and 4 bases from J; junction bases left unmatched: 6. The CDR3 extends over 14 amino acids. The germline V gene has CDR1 SGHRS and CDR2 YFSETQ. The CDR3 bases are TGCGCCAGCTGCACTAGCGGGGGAGTAGAGACCCAGTACTTC. Its protein product is CASCTSGGVETQYF.

This clone was recorded only once. This chain connects TRBV6-4 to TRBJ1-1; D perhaps matches TRBD1 (5 bases). The CDR3 has 13 amino acids. The germline gives CDR1 MRHNA, CDR2 SNTAGT. Between the trimmed V and J ends, which lost 5 bases and 2 bases, there was a span of 9 bases. CDR3 DNA: TGTGCCAGCAGTTACAGGTACAACACTGAAGCTTTCTTT. Protein sequence: CASSYRYNTEAFF.

J is TRBJ2-1 and V is TRBV4-2, with TRBD2 matching over 8 bases. CDR1 and CDR2 from the germline V gene are LGHNA and YNFKEQ. The CDR3 has 16 residues. V shed 3 bases, J shed 6 bases, and the junction held 10 bases outside the gene matches. The CDR3 bases are TGTGCCAGCAGCCATGTACGGGGGGGCAATCCCAATGAGCAGTTCTTC. It specifies CASSHVRGGNPNEQFF.

The chain links TRBV13 to TRBJ2-1; 9 bases line up with TRBD2. Trimming removed 6 bases from V and 4 bases from J; junction bases left unmatched: 10. This CDR3 contains 16 residues. CDR1 and CDR2 (germline): PRHDT, FYEKMQ (reference sequence). The CDR3 DNA reads TGTGCCAGCAGTAGAGAGGCTAGCGGGGCATACAATGAGCAGTTCTTC. Protein: CASSREASGAYNEQFF.

The chain employs TRBV19 and TRBJ1-1; 10 bases map to TRBD1. Germline V gives CDR1 LNHDA, CDR2 SQIVND (reference sequence). Trimming at V came to 4 bases and at J to 5 bases, leaving 4 bases not matched to a gene. CDR3 length equals 14 residues. This CDR3 is CASSSGQGVTEAFF. CDR3 nucleotide sequence: TGTGCCAGTAGTAGCGGACAGGGGGTAACTGAAGCTTTCTTT.

The rearrangement uses TRBV7-6 and TRBJ1-5, with D unresolved. The V gene lost 3 bases and the J gene lost 6 bases, with 12 bases spanning the gap. Germline V lookup: CDR1 SGHVS, CDR2 FNYEAQ. This CDR3 spans 14 amino acids. The CDR3 nucleotides are TGTGCCAGCAGCTTGAGGGCCTTGGGTCAGCCCCAGCATTTT. As protein: CASSLRALGQPQHF.

The chain carries TRBV6-1 and TRBJ2-7; D is perhaps TRBD1 (5 bases). This CDR3 spans 15 amino acids. Trimming stripped 11 bases from V and 3 bases from J, with 23 bases between. Germline loops: CDR1 MNHNS, CDR2 SASEGT. Here the CDR3 reads CAGLRGGFFYYEQYF. CDR3 in DNA: TGTGCCGGCCTTAGGGGTGGTTTTTTCTACTACGAGCAGTACTTC.

This chain uses TRBV23-1 with TRBJ2-5; 7 bases line up with TRBD2. TRBV23-1 is sorted into the ORF group, with uncertain function. V trimming: 6 bases; J trimming: 6 bases; junction bases outside the gene matches: 19. This CDR3 has 17 residues. The CDR3 nucleotides read TGCGCCAGCAGCCCGAAAAGTTCTATGGGGGGGAGGAAGACCCAGTACTTC. Amino acids: CASSPKSSMGGRKTQYF.

The gene calls are TRBV6-1 and TRBJ1-1, with 7 nucleotides matching TRBD1. Germline V gives CDR1 MNHNS, CDR2 SASEGT. The CDR3 is 15 amino acids. The junction had 5 bases not matched to a gene; V was cut back by 0 bases and J by 4 bases. The DNA for the CDR3 is TGTGCCAGCAGTGAAGCAGGTACAGGGGCCACTGAAGCTTTCTTT. Translating it yields CASSEAGTGATEAFF.

This clone was observed a single time. The J gene is TRBJ1-6, the V gene TRBV4-3; D may be TRBD1 (6 bases). V gave up 1 base and J gave up 0 bases, with 19 bases separating them. The CDR3 extends over 20 amino acids. Germline CDR1 and CDR2: LGHNA and YSLEER. The CDR3 is CASSQGSGGPRSSYNSPLHF. The CDR3 DNA sequence: TGCGCCAGCAGCCAAGGGTCGGGGGGCCCCCGCAGCTCCTATAATTCACCCCTCCACTTT.

This chain's CDR3 is CARSSSRQGARDQPQHF. CDR3 bases: TGTGCCAGAAGCTCGTCAAGACAGGGGGCTCGGGATCAGCCCCAGCATTTT. V and J are TRBV5-3 and TRBJ1-5; TRBD1 agrees at 10 bases. TRBV5-3 is recorded as an ORF, its role being uncertain. After removal of 3 bases from V and 5 bases from J, the junction contained 11 bases not matched to a gene. The CDR3 is made up of 17 amino acids.

The chain employs TRBV19 and TRBJ2-7, with no clear D. In germline, CDR1 is LNHDA, CDR2 SQIVND (reference sequence). Trimming removed 6 bases at V and 2 bases at J, with 11 bases between. The CDR3 runs 13 residues. The CDR3 here is CASRAQTTYEQYF. The CDR3 DNA sequence: TGTGCCAGTAGGGCTCAGACAACCTACGAGCAGTACTTC.

The chain combines TRBV25-1 with TRBJ2-5; D possibly corresponds to TRBD2 (5 bases). The CDR3 is 14 amino acids. Germline CDR1 reads MGHDK; CDR2 reads SYGVNS. Trimming left V 2 bases short and J 2 bases short, with 9 bases between. The CDR3 coding sequence is TGTGCCAGCAGTGAAATTAGGACTCAAGAGACCCAGTACTTC. Translation gives CASSEIRTQETQYF.

This chain links TRBV7-9 with TRBJ1-2; unclear D gene. CDR3 length equals 12 residues. Germline V lookup: CDR1 SEHNR, CDR2 FQNEAQ (reference sequence). The V end was cut by 5 bases, the J end by 3 bases, with 7 bases between. The CDR3 reads CASSRVDYGYTF. The CDR3 bases are TGTGCCAGCAGCAGAGTAGACTATGGCTACACCTTC.